The entry below gives a single T cell receptor beta chain sequence along with its context. Its matching antigen is unknown. As input for TCR beta libraries, roughly 2.1 micrograms of genomic DNA came from cryopreserved PBMCs. The data belong to a study of cytotoxic CD8 clonotypes in ibrutinib-treated CLL. Study-level background: Responses: 24 partial, 2 complete; after median approximately 67 months, around 14 stayed remitted, some 12 progressed.

Repertoires were generated with immunoSEQ multiplex PCR, while TCRdb's copy carries only in-frame clones and drops some. The table shows 65,000 to 90,000 clones, with roughly 83% occurring only once. Germline V CDR1 and CDR2: SGHRS, YFSETQ. The CDR3 runs 14 residues. V shed 4 bases and J shed 5 bases, with 12 bases lying between them. Study observations and caveats: Sustained-remission and progressing patients were not sampled at matched times.

Sequenced material: PBMCs, taken after 24 months of ibrutinib treatment. This sequence joins TRBV5-1 and TRBJ1-4; D is unresolved. This clonotype originated in a human donor with chronic lymphocytic leukemia. The CDR3 loop reads CASSLSAPNEKLFF. The CDR3, as DNA: TGCGCCAGCAGCCTGAGCGCCCCCAATGAAAAACTGTTTTTT.